This T cell receptor (beta chain) was obtained from a study of beta chain features in type 1 diabetes. Study-level results: A moderate, significant TCRB CDR3 shortening appeared in type 1 diabetes across four CD4+ subsets.

Between the trimmed V and J ends, which lost 6 bases and 5 bases, there was a span of 11 bases. Germline CDR1 and CDR2: MNHEY and SVGAGI. The CDR3 length is 13 residues. A word on this clone: Its antigen is undetermined.

Isolated RNA was reverse transcribed in full, so expressed TCRB transcripts were sequenced. The method was immunoSEQ multiplex PCR; TCRdb's version includes in-frame clones alone and lacks a portion of them. The sample has roughly 730,000 clones, roughly 13% seen once. Source material: naive CD4+ T cells from blood. V gene TRBV6-5 combines with J gene TRBJ1-5, with TRBD1 as a possible D gene (5 bases). The TCR was taken from a man between 18 and 35 years old with type 1 diabetes. CDR3 sequence (DNA): TGTGCCAGCAGGGACACCCGCTATCAGCCCCAGCATTTT. It translates to CASRDTRYQPQHF.